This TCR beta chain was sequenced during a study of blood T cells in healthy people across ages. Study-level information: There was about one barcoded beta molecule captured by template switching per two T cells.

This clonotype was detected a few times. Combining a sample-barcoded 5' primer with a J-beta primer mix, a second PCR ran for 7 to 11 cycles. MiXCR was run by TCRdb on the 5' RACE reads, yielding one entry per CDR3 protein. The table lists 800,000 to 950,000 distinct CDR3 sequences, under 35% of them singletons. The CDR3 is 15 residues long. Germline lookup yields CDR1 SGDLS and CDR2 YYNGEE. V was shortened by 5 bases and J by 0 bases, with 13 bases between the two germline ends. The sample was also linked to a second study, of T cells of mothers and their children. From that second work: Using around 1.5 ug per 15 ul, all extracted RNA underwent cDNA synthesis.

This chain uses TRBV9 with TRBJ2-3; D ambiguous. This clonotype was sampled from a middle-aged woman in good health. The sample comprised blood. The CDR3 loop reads CASSGGTTSTDTQYF. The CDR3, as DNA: TGTGCCAGCAGTGGCGGCACCACTAGCACAGATACGCAGTATTTT. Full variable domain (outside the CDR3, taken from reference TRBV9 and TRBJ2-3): DSGVTQTPKHLITATGQRVTLRCSPRSGDLSVYWYQQSLDQGLQFLIQYYNGEERAKGNILERFSAQQFPDLHSELNLSSLELGDSALYFCASSGGTTSTDTQYFGPGTRLTVL.